These 32 T cell receptor beta chains originate from one sample sequenced in a study of blood T cell repertoires in COVID-19. TCRdb keeps only in-frame clones here, not all; method: immunoSEQ multiplex PCR. This table has about 39,000 clones, 86% appearing once. Sequencing was done on a sample of peripheral blood. The receptor set was obtained from a man between 65 and 85 years old with acute or convalescent COVID-19.

The V gene is TRBV28, the J gene TRBJ2-3, with TRBD2 identical over 9 bases. From germline, CDR1 is MDHEN and CDR2 SYDVKM. CDR3 length: 18 amino acids. Trimming removed 10 bases from V and 4 bases from J; junction bases left unmatched: 21. Here the CDR3 DNA reads TGTGCCACCATAAACCCCCAGGGACTAGCAGGTTCAGCAGATACGCAGTATTTT. Protein sequence: CATINPQGLAGSADTQYF.

V usage is TRBV3-1 (or the pseudogene TRBV3-2) and J usage is TRBJ2-5; 11 bases align to TRBD2. J lost 5 bases, V lost 4 bases, and 6 bases had no gene match. The CDR3 has 15 residues. Germline CDR1 and CDR2: LGHDT and YNNKEL (reference sequence). Here the CDR3 reads CASSPLASGRETQYF. The DNA of the CDR3 is TGTGCCAGCAGCCCCTTGGCTAGCGGGAGGGAGACCCAGTACTTC.

The chain combines TRBV4-2 with TRBJ2-7, with 7 nucleotides matching TRBD1. Looked up from germline, CDR1 is LGHNA and CDR2 is YNFKEQ. V dropped 4 bases and J dropped 2; count of bases not matched to a gene: 8. The length of the CDR3 is 15 residues. In DNA form, the CDR3 reads TGTGCCAGCAGCCCCCAAGGACAGGCCACCTACGAGCAGTACTTC. It is translated as CASSPQGQATYEQYF.

This clone was seen a single time. The chain couples TRBV4-2 to TRBJ2-7, with D maybe TRBD1 (6 bases). Germline V gene data show CDR1 as LGHNA and CDR2 as YNFKEQ. V shed 1 base and J shed 5 bases, with 18 bases lying between them. This CDR3 comprises 16 residues. CDR3 coding DNA: TGTGCCAGCAGCCAAGGACCACAGGGTCGGGGCGACGAGCAGTACTTC. This sequence encodes CASSQGPQGRGDEQYF.

J is TRBJ1-1 and V is TRBV4-1; a possible D gene is TRBD1 (5 bases). V lost 1 base and J lost 4, with 13 bases in between. The CDR3 contains 15 residues. Germline lookup yields CDR1 MGHRA and CDR2 YSYEKL. This CDR3 reads CASSQAIGVGTEAFF. CDR3 sequence (DNA): TGCGCCAGCAGCCAAGCGATAGGGGTAGGCACTGAAGCTTTCTTT.

The gene calls are TRBV7-6 and TRBJ2-7, with TRBD2 identical over 13 bases. There are 17 residues in the CDR3. The J segment lost 7 bases and the V segment lost 3 bases, leaving 12 bases of the junction unmatched. In germline, CDR1 is SGHVS, CDR2 FNYEAQ. The CDR3, as DNA: TGTGCCAGCAGCTTCACCCCAGGGACTAGCGGGAAAGGGGAGCAGTACTTC. Encoded protein: CASSFTPGTSGKGEQYF.

This chain's CDR3 is CASSSPGGRKAEAFF. The CDR3 DNA reads TGCGCCAGCAGCTCCCCCGGGGGGCGTAAGGCTGAAGCTTTCTTT. The gene calls are TRBV4-1 and TRBJ1-1; a weak D match, TRBD1 (6 bases). The CDR3 contains 15 residues. Germline loops: CDR1 MGHRA, CDR2 YSYEKL. V lost 5 bases to trimming and J lost 6 bases, with 19 bases between them.

V is TRBV18 and J is TRBJ1-1; D unresolved. This CDR3 is built from 13 residues. V was clipped by 3 bases and J by 4 bases, with 9 bases between them. Germline CDR1 is KGHSH and CDR2 is LQKENI. The CDR3 region has the DNA TGTGCCAGCTCACCCCGGGAGGGCACTGAAGCTTTCTTT. It is translated as CASSPREGTEAFF.

The table lists this clone with a few counts. The chain employs TRBV5-1 and TRBJ1-4, with D tentatively TRBD1 (6 bases). Trimming pared 0 bases from V and 4 bases from J, leaving 7 bases between. From germline, CDR1 is SGHRS and CDR2 YFSETQ. The CDR3 spans 14 residues. CDR3 residues: CASSLVQGNEKLFF. CDR3 nucleotides: TGCGCCAGCAGCTTGGTACAGGGTAATGAAAAACTGTTTTTT.

This clone was found a few times. The genes are TRBV19 and TRBJ2-7; 8 nucleotides match TRBD2. Germline values: CDR1 LNHDA, CDR2 SQIVND (reference sequence). This CDR3 has 15 amino acids. With V trimmed by 4 bases and J by 3 bases, 8 bases remained unmatched. CDR3 residues: CASSKNREGGYEQYF. The CDR3 nucleotides read TGTGCCAGTAGTAAGAATCGGGAGGGAGGCTACGAGCAGTACTTC.

The chain has TRBV4-2 and TRBJ2-7, with D maybe TRBD1 (5 bases). The length of the CDR3 is 15 residues. Germline assignment: CDR1 LGHNA and CDR2 YNFKEQ. Trimming pared 1 base from V and 7 bases from J, leaving 17 bases between. The CDR3 DNA reads as TGTGCCAGCAGCCAAGCTGGACACACGGTAGGAGAGCAGTACTTC. As protein: CASSQAGHTVGEQYF.

The chain joins TRBV3-1 (or the pseudogene TRBV3-2) to TRBJ2-1; tentatively, D is TRBD1 (6 bases). Germline values: CDR1 LGHDT, CDR2 YNNKEL (reference sequence). The CDR3 has 11 residues. The V gene lost 5 bases and the J gene lost 8 bases, with 7 bases spanning the gap. The CDR3 protein is CASSNRDEQFF. In DNA form, the CDR3 reads TGTGCCAGCAGCAACAGGGATGAGCAGTTCTTC.

The CDR3 spells CASSSDRVRAFF. CDR3 nucleotides: TGTGCCAGCAGCTCGGACAGGGTTCGGGCTTTCTTT. This chain joins TRBV5-4 and TRBJ1-1; 8 bases are shared with TRBD1. The CDR3 is made up of 12 amino acids. After removal of 3 bases from V and 11 bases from J, the junction contained 6 bases not matched to a gene. CDR1 is SGHNT and CDR2 is YYREEE in the germline V gene (reference sequence). The variable domain in full, with the rest retrieved from reference TRBV5-4 and TRBJ1-1, is ETGVTQSPTHLIKTRGQQVTLRCSSQSGHNTVSWYQQALGQGPQFIFQYYREEENGRGNFPPRFSGLQFPNYSSELNVNALELDDSALYLCASSSDRVRAFFGQGTRLTVV.

The genes are TRBV12-3 or TRBV12-4 and TRBJ1-4; no firm D call. Trimming shortened V by 5 bases and J by 14 bases, and 15 bases separated the two germline ends. The CDR3 covers 12 residues. CDR3 nucleotides: TGTGCCAGCAGTCTAGGAGACTCCCGGCTGTTTTTT. Translating gives CASSLGDSRLFF.

The chain is built from TRBV4-3 and TRBJ1-6, with D unclear. The CDR3 is 18 residues long. Germline V gives CDR1 LGHNA, CDR2 YSLEER. Trimming left V 0 bases short and J 0 bases short, with 12 bases between. The CDR3: CASSQDHPTDSYNSPLHF. The CDR3 region has the DNA TGCGCCAGCAGCCAAGATCATCCCACTGACTCCTATAATTCACCCCTCCACTTT.

This chain joins TRBV5-5 and TRBJ1-6; D gene uncertain. In germline, CDR1 is SGHKS, CDR2 YYEKEE (reference sequence). The CDR3 loop spans 18 amino acids. The V end was cut by 3 bases, the J end by 0 bases, with 16 bases between. The CDR3 sequence is CASSSPEGRRSYNSPLHF. Here the CDR3 DNA reads TGTGCCAGCAGCTCCCCTGAGGGTCGGCGCTCCTATAATTCACCCCTCCACTTT.

This chain uses TRBV7-3 with TRBJ2-3; D call uncertain. The V gene's germline CDR1 is SGHTA and CDR2 FQGTGA. The CDR3 totals 15 residues. V was shortened by 2 bases and J by 0 bases, with 9 bases between the two germline ends. CDR3 DNA: TGTGCCAGCAGCTTAGCGCGGTCTAGCACAGATACGCAGTATTTT. Translating gives CASSLARSSTDTQYF. Full variable domain (outside the CDR3, taken from reference TRBV7-3 and TRBJ2-3): GAGVSQTPSNKVTEKGKYVELRCDPISGHTALYWYRQSLGQGPEFLIYFQGTGAADDSGLPNDRFFAVRPEGSVSTLKIQRTERGDSAVYLCASSLARSSTDTQYFGPGTRLTVL.

As DNA, the CDR3 is TGCAGCGTGCAAAAGGTGATCGGGGGCTACACCTTC. Its protein is CSVQKVIGGYTF. The genes are TRBV29-1 and TRBJ1-2; D call uncertain. The CDR3 has 12 amino acids. From germline, CDR1 is SQVTM and CDR2 ANQGSEA. Deletions cut 6 bases from V and 8 bases from J, with 16 bases between.

The chain is built from TRBV30 and TRBJ2-7; 8 bases are shared with TRBD1. J was trimmed by 5 bases and V by 0 bases; bases with no gene match: 12. CDR3 size: 16 residues. Germline V gene data show CDR1 as GTSNPN and CDR2 as SVGIG (reference sequence). The CDR3 spells CAWSVLETGAIHEQYF. The CDR3, as DNA: TGTGCCTGGAGTGTACTTGAGACAGGGGCAATACACGAGCAGTACTTC.

This chain links TRBV6-2 or TRBV6-3 with TRBJ1-2; D ambiguous. Germline V gives CDR1 MNHEY, CDR2 SVGEGT. CDR3 length: 12 residues. V was clipped by 5 bases and J by 0 bases, with 4 bases between them. CDR3 region: CASSTSNYGYTF. The CDR3 nucleotides are TGTGCCAGCAGTACATCTAACTATGGCTACACCTTC.

The CDR3 is CATSDLINNEQFF. CDR3 DNA sequence: TGTGCCACCAGTGATTTGATCAACAATGAGCAGTTCTTC. V is TRBV24-1 and J is TRBJ2-1; D unresolved. Germline V gene sequence: CDR1 KGHDR, CDR2 SFDVKD. The CDR3 extends over 13 amino acids. Trimming took 0 bases from V and 5 from J, leaving 4 bases between them.

This chain connects TRBV28 to TRBJ1-1; 7 nucleotides line up with TRBD1. The CDR3 spans 12 residues. The ends lost 5 bases at V and 7 bases at J; junction bases unmatched: 4. Germline CDR1 is MDHEN and CDR2 is SYDVKM. CDR3 sequence: CASSENRGEAFF. The CDR3 DNA follows: TGTGCCAGCAGTGAGAACAGGGGTGAAGCTTTCTTT.

The gene calls are TRBV7-2 and TRBJ2-1, with TRBD2 identical over 11 bases. The CDR3 totals 18 residues. J was trimmed by 4 bases and V by 1 base; bases with no gene match: 9. Germline V gene data show CDR1 as SGHTA and CDR2 as FQGNSA. This CDR3 reads CASSLVAGGPQPYNEQFF. The CDR3 DNA reads as TGTGCCAGCAGCTTAGTAGCGGGGGGGCCCCAGCCTTACAATGAGCAGTTCTTC.

The chain links TRBV27 to TRBJ1-1; tentatively, D is TRBD1 (6 bases). V lost 3 bases to trimming and J lost 4 bases, with 24 bases between them. The germline V gene encodes CDR1 MNHEY and CDR2 SMNVEV (reference sequence). This CDR3 spans 18 amino acids. CDR3 in DNA: TGTGCCAGCAGTTTGGGCGGCCAAATGACAGGTTTGAGCACTGAAGCTTTCTTT. Translated, it gives CASSLGGQMTGLSTEAFF.

This chain connects TRBV5-6 to TRBJ2-5; D possibly corresponds to TRBD1 (5 bases). V lost 1 base to trimming and J lost 2 bases, with 9 bases between them. CDR1 is SGHDT and CDR2 is YYEEEE in the germline V gene. The CDR3 length is 14 residues. The CDR3 reads CASSLFYRQETQYF. CDR3 DNA sequence: TGTGCCAGCAGCTTGTTTTACAGGCAAGAGACCCAGTACTTC. Supplemented by reference TRBV5-6 and TRBJ2-5, the full variable domain reads DAGVTQSPTHLIKTRGQQVTLRCSPKSGHDTVSWYQQALGQGPQFIFQYYEEEERQRGNFPDRFSGHQFPNYSSELNVNALLLGDSALYLCASSLFYRQETQYFGPGTRLLVL.

The gene calls are TRBV11-2 and TRBJ2-6; a weak D match, TRBD1 (5 bases). The CDR3 is made up of 14 amino acids. In germline, CDR1 is SGHAT, CDR2 FQNNGV. Deletions cut 3 bases from V and 2 bases from J, with 5 bases between. CDR3 sequence: CASSLGPGANVLTF. The CDR3 DNA follows: TGTGCCAGCAGCTTGGGGCCTGGGGCCAACGTCCTGACTTTC.

This clone has a handful of counts. V is TRBV5-6 and J is TRBJ2-1; the D gene is possibly TRBD2 (5 bases). Trimming left V 3 bases short and J 5 bases short, with 15 bases between. Germline-derived CDR1 and CDR2 are SGHDT and YYEEEE. This CDR3 is built from 15 residues. The CDR3 here is CASSWLGVTNNEQFF. The CDR3 DNA reads TGTGCCAGCAGCTGGCTCGGGGTTACTAACAATGAGCAGTTCTTC.

The V and J genes are TRBV29-1 and TRBJ2-3, with D possibly being TRBD1 (6 bases). Between the trimmed V and J ends, which lost 1 base and 1 base, there was a span of 12 bases. Germline CDR1 is SQVTM and CDR2 is ANQGSEA. CDR3 length: 15 amino acids. CDR3 loop: CSVEGGQGRTDTQYF. In DNA form, the CDR3 reads TGCAGCGTTGAAGGTGGTCAGGGGCGCACAGATACGCAGTATTTT.

The genes are TRBV4-3 and TRBJ1-4; maybe TRBD1 (5 bases). Germline V lookup: CDR1 LGHNA, CDR2 YSLEER. There are 15 residues in the CDR3. Deletions cut 0 bases from V and 11 bases from J, with 16 bases between. The CDR3 loop reads CASSQDGGVSRKLFF. Here the CDR3 DNA reads TGCGCCAGCAGCCAAGATGGGGGGGTTTCCCGGAAACTGTTTTTT.

The chain links TRBV5-6 to TRBJ1-5, with TRBD1 matching 7 bases. CDR1 SGHDT and CDR2 YYEEEE come from the germline V gene. Trimming took 1 base from V and 1 from J; bases not matched to a gene: 2. The CDR3 has 15 residues. CDR3 in amino acids: CASSLTGVSNQPQHF. The CDR3 bases are TGTGCCAGCAGCTTGACAGGGGTGAGCAATCAGCCCCAGCATTTT.

The J gene is TRBJ2-3, the V gene TRBV10-3; weak D call: TRBD1 (5 bases). Germline lookup yields CDR1 ENHRY and CDR2 SYGVKD. The CDR3 spans 15 residues. V dropped 5 bases and J dropped 1 base, with 13 bases sitting between them. The CDR3 sequence is CAISNQIGGTDTQYF. The CDR3 nucleotides are TGTGCCATCAGTAACCAAATAGGGGGCACAGATACGCAGTATTTT.

The chain has TRBV21-1 and TRBJ1-5. TRBV21-1 is a listed pseudogene. CDR3 length: 16 residues. Here the CDR3 DNA reads TGTGCCAGCAGCAAGCGAGAGAGAATACGCAATCAGCCCCAGCATTTT. Encoded protein: CASSKRERIRNQPQHF.